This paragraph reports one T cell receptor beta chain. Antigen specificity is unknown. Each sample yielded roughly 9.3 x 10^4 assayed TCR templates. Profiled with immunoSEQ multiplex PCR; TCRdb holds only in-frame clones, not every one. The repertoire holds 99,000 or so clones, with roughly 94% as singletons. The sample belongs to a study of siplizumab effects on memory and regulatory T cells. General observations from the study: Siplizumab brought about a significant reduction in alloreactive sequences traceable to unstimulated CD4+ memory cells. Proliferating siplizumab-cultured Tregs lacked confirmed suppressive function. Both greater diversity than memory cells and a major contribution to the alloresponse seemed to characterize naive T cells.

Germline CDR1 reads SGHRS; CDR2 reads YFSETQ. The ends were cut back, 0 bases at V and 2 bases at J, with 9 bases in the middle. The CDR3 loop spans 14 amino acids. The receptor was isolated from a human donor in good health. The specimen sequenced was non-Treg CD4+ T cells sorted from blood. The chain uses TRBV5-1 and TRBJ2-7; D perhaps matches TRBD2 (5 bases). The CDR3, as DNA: TGCGCCAGCAGCTTGGAGTCCGGGACCTACGAGCAGTACTTC. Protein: CASSLESGTYEQYF.